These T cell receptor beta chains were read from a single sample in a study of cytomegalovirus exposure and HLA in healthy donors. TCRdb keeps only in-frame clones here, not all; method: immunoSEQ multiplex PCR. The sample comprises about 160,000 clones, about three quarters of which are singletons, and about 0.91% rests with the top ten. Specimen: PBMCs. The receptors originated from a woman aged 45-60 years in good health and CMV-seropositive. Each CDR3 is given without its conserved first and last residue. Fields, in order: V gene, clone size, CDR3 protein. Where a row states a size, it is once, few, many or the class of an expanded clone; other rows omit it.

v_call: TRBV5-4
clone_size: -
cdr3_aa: ASNPAGEVTDTQY

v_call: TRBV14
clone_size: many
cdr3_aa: ASSQRQGHSGNTIY

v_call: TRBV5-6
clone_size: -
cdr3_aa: ASSLAADTYSPLH

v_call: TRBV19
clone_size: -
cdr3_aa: ASSRQGGEETQY

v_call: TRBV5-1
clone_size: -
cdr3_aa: ASSNTQGGSGELF

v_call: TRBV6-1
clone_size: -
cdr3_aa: ASAQGFSNQPQH

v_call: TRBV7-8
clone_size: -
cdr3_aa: ASSLGVAGLYEQY

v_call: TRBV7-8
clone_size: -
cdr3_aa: ASSLGQTFYEQY

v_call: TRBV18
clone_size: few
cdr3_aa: ASSPLDEQETQY

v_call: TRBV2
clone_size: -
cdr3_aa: ASSEWTDYEQY

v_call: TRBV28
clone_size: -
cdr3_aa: ASSFREPAKNIQY

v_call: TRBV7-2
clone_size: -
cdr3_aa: ASSIGDRGLGGYT

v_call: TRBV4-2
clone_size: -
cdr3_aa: ASSQWTSGREQF

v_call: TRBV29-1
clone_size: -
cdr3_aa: SVPGRGTGGGSEQY

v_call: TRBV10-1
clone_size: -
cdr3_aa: ASSDGAGGGTYEQY

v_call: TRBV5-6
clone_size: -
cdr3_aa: ASSLAKGDQPQH

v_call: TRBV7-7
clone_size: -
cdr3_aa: ASSLVMQETQY

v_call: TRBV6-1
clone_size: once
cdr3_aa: ASSGGLSTDTQY

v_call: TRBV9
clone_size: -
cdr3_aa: ASSRRQGGTDTQY

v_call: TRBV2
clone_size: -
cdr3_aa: ASSGTGSSYNEQF

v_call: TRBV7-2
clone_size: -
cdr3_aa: ASSLAGDRVGNTIY

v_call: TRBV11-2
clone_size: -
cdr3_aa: ASSTYRGASTNEKLF

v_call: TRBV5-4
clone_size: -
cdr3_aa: ASSLKSGSTDTQY

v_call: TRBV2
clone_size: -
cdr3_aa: ASSPLASGELF

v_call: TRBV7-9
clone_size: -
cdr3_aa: ASSSYRGTYEQY

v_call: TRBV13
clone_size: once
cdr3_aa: ASSAGLVEETQY

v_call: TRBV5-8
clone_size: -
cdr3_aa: ASRLALYNEQF

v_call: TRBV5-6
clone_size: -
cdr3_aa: ASSFILESGYT

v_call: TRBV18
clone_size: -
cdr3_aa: ASSPDRGETQY

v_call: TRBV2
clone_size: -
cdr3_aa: ASEVGRRGQF

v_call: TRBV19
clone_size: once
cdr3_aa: ASSIRTGGYNEQF

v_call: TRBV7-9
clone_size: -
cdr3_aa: ASSRGQGANTEAF

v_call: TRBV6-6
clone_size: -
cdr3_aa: ASSYGPSGGYT

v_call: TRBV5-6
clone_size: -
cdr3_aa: ASRNEGEGGGLQETQY

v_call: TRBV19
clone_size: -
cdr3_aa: ASQPGRGGFNEQF

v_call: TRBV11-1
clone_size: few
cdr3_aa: ASSLGRGTDSNQPQH

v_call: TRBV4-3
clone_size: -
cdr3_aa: ASSQDPDRLAEAF

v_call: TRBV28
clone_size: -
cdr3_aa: ASRKTSGGDETQY

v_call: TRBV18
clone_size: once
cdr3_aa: ASSPNRGGTGELF

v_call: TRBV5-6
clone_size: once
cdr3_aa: ASSPSGSPRDTQY

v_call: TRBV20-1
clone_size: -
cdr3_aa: SATGKGYT